A single sample is the source of the 17 T cell receptor beta chains below, sequenced in a study of human T cells and chemical hapten exposure. TCRdb called the RACE reads again in MiXCR, with one record for every CDR3 protein. Here the sample spans under 450,000 distinct CDR3 sequences, about 6% being singletons. Time point indicated: patch test 2, 6 weeks after DPC sensitization. Regarding treatment: therapeutic diphenylcyclopropenone sensitization with weekly scalp DPC. Sequencing was performed on whole blood, taken in connection with sensitization to the hapten diphenylcyclopropenone (DPC). The receptors originated from a woman in her late teens or twenties with alopecia areata. Some clones in this sample may be carry-over from other donors' samples.

V and J are TRBV18 and TRBJ2-7, with 7 bases matching TRBD1. The CDR3 has 15 residues. Germline CDR1 reads KGHSH; CDR2 reads LQKENI. J lost 1 base, V lost 4 bases, and 7 bases had no gene match. The CDR3 DNA is TGTGCCAGCTCACGACAGACAGGGAGATCCTACGAGCAGTACTTC. Encoded protein: CASSRQTGRSYEQYF.

This clonotype was found a few times. This chain uses TRBV6-5 with TRBJ2-7; 9 bases fit TRBD1. Per germline, CDR1 MNHEY and CDR2 SVGAGI. V gave up 7 bases and J gave up 7 bases; unmatched junction bases: 8. The CDR3 has 13 residues. CDR3 loop: CASMKQGAREQYF. CDR3 bases: TGTGCCAGCATGAAACAGGGGGCGAGGGAGCAGTACTTC.

This rearrangement joins TRBV10-3 to TRBJ2-4; TRBD2 matches 7 bases. The CDR3 has 14 residues. The ends lost 0 bases at V and 9 bases at J; junction bases unmatched: 5. CDR1 and CDR2 (germline): ENHRY, SYGVKD. CDR3 residues: CAISESGREGIQYF. DNA of the CDR3: TGTGCCATCAGTGAGTCCGGCAGGGAGGGCATTCAGTACTTC.

This clonotype has only a few counts. V and J are TRBV3-1 and TRBJ1-5, with D unclear. Per the germline V gene, CDR1 is LGHDT and CDR2 is YNNKEL (reference sequence). The CDR3 consists of 13 residues. Trimming shortened V by 1 base and J by 4 bases, and 5 bases separated the two germline ends. The CDR3 loop is CASSQAANQPQHF. CDR3 nucleotide sequence: TGTGCCAGCAGCCAAGCAGCGAATCAGCCCCAGCATTTT. Complete variable domain (other parts from reference TRBV3-1 and TRBJ1-5): DTAVSQTPKYLVTQMGNDKSIKCEQNLGHDTMYWYKQDSKKFLKIMFSYNNKELIINETVPNRFSPKSPDKAHLNLHINSLELGDSAVYFCASSQAANQPQHFGDGTRLSIL.

The chain links TRBV6-6 to TRBJ2-3; D uncertain. V was pared by 8 bases and J by 1 base, with 10 bases between. Looked up from germline, CDR1 is MNHNY and CDR2 is SVGAGI (reference sequence). The CDR3 has 13 amino acids. The CDR3 reads CASGEPRTDTQYF. CDR3 nucleotide sequence: TGTGCCAGCGGGGAACCCCGCACAGATACGCAGTATTTT.

This chain uses TRBV4-1 with TRBJ2-7; possible D gene TRBD1, 6 bases. This CDR3 region has 14 residues. Germline-derived CDR1 and CDR2 are MGHRA and YSYEKL. V gave up 0 bases and J gave up 6 bases, with 12 bases separating them. The CDR3 loop reads CASSQETGSSEQYF. For the CDR3, the DNA is TGCGCCAGCAGCCAAGAAACAGGGTCGTCCGAGCAGTACTTC.

The table lists this clonotype with many counts. The genes are TRBV19 and TRBJ1-4; possibly TRBD1 for D (5 bases). V dropped 5 bases and J dropped 6 bases, with 16 bases sitting between them. The CDR3 consists of 15 residues. Germline CDR1 is LNHDA and CDR2 is SQIVND (reference sequence). This CDR3 reads CASSPLGPWDEKLFF. The CDR3 DNA follows: TGTGCCAGTAGTCCCCTGGGACCCTGGGATGAAAAACTGTTTTTT.

There are many counts of this clonotype. The chain recombines TRBV2 with TRBJ1-3; maybe TRBD1 (5 bases). The germline V gene encodes CDR1 SNHLY and CDR2 FYNNEI. This CDR3 spans 14 amino acids. The V and J ends lost 7 bases and 4 bases respectively, with 14 bases between them. In DNA, the CDR3 is TGTGCCAGCATGGGGACGGTCTTCGGAAACACCATATATTTT. This sequence encodes CASMGTVFGNTIYF.

The chain employs TRBV7-2 and TRBJ2-3; D is possibly TRBD1 or TRBD2 (7 bases each). Trimming shortened V by 5 bases and J by 4 bases, and 16 bases separated the two germline ends. Per germline, CDR1 SGHTA and CDR2 FQGNSA. The CDR3 is 15 amino acids. The CDR3 coding sequence is TGTGCCAGCAGCCCCCAGGGGGGGGCCCCAGATACGCAGTATTTT. Translated: CASSPQGGAPDTQYF.

This clonotype was counted at least ten times. The chain joins TRBV4-1 to TRBJ1-4; a weak D match, TRBD1 (6 bases). Between the trimmed V and J ends, which lost 4 bases and 8 bases, there was a span of 14 bases. Germline loops: CDR1 MGHRA, CDR2 YSYEKL. This CDR3 spans 14 amino acids. This CDR3 reads CASSRDTTTEKLFF. CDR3 DNA: TGCGCCAGCAGCCGGGACACCACTACCGAAAAACTGTTTTTT.

This clonotype was counted ten times or more. V usage is TRBV6-5 and J usage is TRBJ1-1, with TRBD1 matching 8 bases. The length of the CDR3 is 13 residues. Looked up from germline, CDR1 is MNHEY and CDR2 is SVGAGI. Unmatched junction bases numbered 7, after V lost 6 bases and J lost 7 bases. The CDR3 DNA follows: TGTGCCAGCAGAGAGACCGGGACAGGTGAAGCTTTCTTT. The encoded protein is CASRETGTGEAFF.

This clonotype was counted at least ten times. The V call is TRBV5-1, the J call TRBJ2-3; TRBD2 matches 8 bases. Germline CDR1 and CDR2: SGHRS and YFSETQ. V lost 0 bases, J lost 2 bases, and 14 bases stayed unmatched. This CDR3 region has 19 residues. DNA of the CDR3: TGCGCCAGCAGCTTGGTACCTCCCGGAGCGGGGGATCCCACAGATACGCAGTATTTT. Its translation is CASSLVPPGAGDPTDTQYF.

The chain joins TRBV3-1 to TRBJ1-5, with a possible D match to TRBD1 (5 bases). Germline assignment: CDR1 LGHDT and CDR2 YNNKEL (reference sequence). The CDR3 runs to 15 residues. Trimming stripped 0 bases from V and 9 bases from J, with 15 bases between. In DNA form, the CDR3 reads TGTGCCAGCAGCCAAGATGGGACGCTTCAGGGGCCCCAGCATTTT. It translates to CASSQDGTLQGPQHF.

This clonotype was seen a few times. This chain connects TRBV11-1 to TRBJ2-3, with 8 bases that match TRBD1. This CDR3 spans 16 amino acids. CDR1 and CDR2 (germline): SGHAT, FQDESV (reference sequence). V shed 5 bases, J shed 5 bases, and the junction held 12 bases outside the gene matches. CDR3 sequence reads: CASSPGDRTGGDTQYF. CDR3 nucleotide sequence: TGTGCCAGCAGCCCCGGGGACAGGACCGGGGGAGATACGCAGTATTTT.

This clonotype was counted at least ten times. V usage is TRBV11-2 and J usage is TRBJ2-3, with 7 bases lining up with TRBD2. CDR1 SGHAT and CDR2 FQNNGV come from the germline V gene. CDR3 length: 14 residues. Germline trimming cut 5 bases from V and 6 bases from J; bases unmatched to any gene: 8. The CDR3 DNA sequence: TGTGCCAGCAGCATGAGACTAGCAAAGGATACGCAGTATTTT. This codes for CASSMRLAKDTQYF.

The chain employs TRBV7-2 and TRBJ2-1, with TRBD2 matching over 8 bases. There are 15 residues in the CDR3. Germline CDR1 reads SGHTA; CDR2 reads FQGNSA. Unmatched junction bases numbered 8, after V lost 5 bases and J lost 5 bases. CDR3 in amino acids: CASSRGGGLNNEQFF. The CDR3 nucleotides are TGTGCCAGCAGCAGGGGCGGGGGGCTAAACAATGAGCAGTTCTTC. The full variable domain, completed using reference TRBV7-2 and TRBJ2-1, is GAGVSQSPSNKVTEKGKDVELRCDPISGHTALYWYRQSLGQGLEFLIYFQGNSAPDKSGLPSDRFSAERTGGSVSTLTIQRTQQEDSAVYLCASSRGGGLNNEQFFGPGTRLTVL.

The gene calls are TRBV29-1 and TRBJ1-1, with a tentative D call TRBD1 (6 bases). CDR1 is SQVTM, CDR2 ANQGSEA, per germline. With 6 bases removed from V and 2 bases from J, the gap between germline ends came to 13 bases. The CDR3 totals 13 residues. This chain's CDR3 is CSVFRQDNTEAFF. The CDR3 region has the DNA TGCAGCGTATTCCGACAGGATAACACTGAAGCTTTCTTT.